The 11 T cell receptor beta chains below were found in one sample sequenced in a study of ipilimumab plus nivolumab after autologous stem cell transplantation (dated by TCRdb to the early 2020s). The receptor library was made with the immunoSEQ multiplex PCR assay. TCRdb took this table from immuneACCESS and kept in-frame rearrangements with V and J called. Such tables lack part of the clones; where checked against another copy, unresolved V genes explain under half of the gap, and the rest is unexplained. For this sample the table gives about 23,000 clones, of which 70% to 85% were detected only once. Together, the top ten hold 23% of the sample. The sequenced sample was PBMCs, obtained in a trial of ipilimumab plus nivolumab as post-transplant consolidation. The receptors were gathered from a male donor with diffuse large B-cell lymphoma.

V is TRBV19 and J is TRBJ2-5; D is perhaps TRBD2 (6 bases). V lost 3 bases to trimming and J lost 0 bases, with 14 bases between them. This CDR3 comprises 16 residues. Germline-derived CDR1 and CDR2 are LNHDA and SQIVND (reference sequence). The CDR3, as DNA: TGTGCCAGTAGTATTACGGGGGTGGGAGACCAAGAGACCCAGTACTTC. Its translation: CASSITGVGDQETQYF.

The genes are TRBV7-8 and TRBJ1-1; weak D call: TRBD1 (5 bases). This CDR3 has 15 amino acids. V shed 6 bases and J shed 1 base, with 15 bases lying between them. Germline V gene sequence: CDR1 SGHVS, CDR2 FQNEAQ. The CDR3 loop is CASSFLAGANTEAFF. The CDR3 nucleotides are TGTGCCAGCAGTTTCCTCGCTGGGGCGAACACTGAAGCTTTCTTT.

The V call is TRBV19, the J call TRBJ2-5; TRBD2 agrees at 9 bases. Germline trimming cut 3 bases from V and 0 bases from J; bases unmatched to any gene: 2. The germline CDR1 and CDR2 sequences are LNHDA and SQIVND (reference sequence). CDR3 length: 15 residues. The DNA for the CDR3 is TGTGCCAGTAGTATTATAGCGGGGGACCAAGAGACCCAGTACTTC. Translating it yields CASSIIAGDQETQYF.

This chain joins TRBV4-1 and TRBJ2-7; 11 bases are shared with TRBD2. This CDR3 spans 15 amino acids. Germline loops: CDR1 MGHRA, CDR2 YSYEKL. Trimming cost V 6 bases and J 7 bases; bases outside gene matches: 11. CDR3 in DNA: TGCGCCAGCAGTCCTGGGACTAGCGGCACGAGGGAGCAGTACTTC. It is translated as CASSPGTSGTREQYF.

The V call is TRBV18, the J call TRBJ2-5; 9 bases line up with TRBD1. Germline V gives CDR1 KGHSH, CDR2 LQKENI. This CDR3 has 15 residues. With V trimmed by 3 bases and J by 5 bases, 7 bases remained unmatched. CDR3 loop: CASSPGTGGLETQYF. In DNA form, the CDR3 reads TGTGCCAGCTCACCGGGAACAGGGGGCTTGGAGACCCAGTACTTC.

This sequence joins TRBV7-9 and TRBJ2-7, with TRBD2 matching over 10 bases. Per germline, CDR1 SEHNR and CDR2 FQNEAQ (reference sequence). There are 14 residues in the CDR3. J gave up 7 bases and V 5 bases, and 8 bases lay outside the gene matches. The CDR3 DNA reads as TGTGCCAGCAGCCCTAGCGGGAGAATACTTGAGCAGTACTTC. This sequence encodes CASSPSGRILEQYF.

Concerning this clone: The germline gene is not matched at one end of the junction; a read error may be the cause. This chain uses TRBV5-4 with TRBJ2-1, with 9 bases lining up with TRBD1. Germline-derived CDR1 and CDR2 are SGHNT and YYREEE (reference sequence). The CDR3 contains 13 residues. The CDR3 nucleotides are TGTGCCAGCAGCACCGACAGGGGGAACGCCCTGCTCTTC. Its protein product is CASSTDRGNALLF. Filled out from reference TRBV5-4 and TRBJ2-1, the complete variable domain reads ETGVTQSPTHLIKTRGQQVTLRCSSQSGHNTVSWYQQALGQGPQFIFQYYREEENGRGNFPPRFSGLQFPNYSSELNVNALELDDSALYLCASSTDRGNALLFGPGTRLTVL.

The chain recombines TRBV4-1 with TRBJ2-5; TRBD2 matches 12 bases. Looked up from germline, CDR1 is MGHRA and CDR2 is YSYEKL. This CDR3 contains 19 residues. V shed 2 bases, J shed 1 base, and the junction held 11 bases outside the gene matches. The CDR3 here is CASSQSVRLAGGLQETQYF. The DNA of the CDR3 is TGCGCCAGCAGCCAAAGTGTCCGGCTAGCGGGGGGGCTCCAAGAGACCCAGTACTTC.

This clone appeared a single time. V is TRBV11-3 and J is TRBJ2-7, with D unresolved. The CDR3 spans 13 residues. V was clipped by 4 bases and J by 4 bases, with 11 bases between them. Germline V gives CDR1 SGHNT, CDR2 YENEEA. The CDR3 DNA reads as TGTGCCAGCAGCTCTGGAGAGTGGTACGAGCAGTACTTC. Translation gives CASSSGEWYEQYF. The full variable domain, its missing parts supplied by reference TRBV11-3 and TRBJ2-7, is EAGVVQSPRYKIIEKKQPVAFWCNPISGHNTLYWYLQNLGQGPELLIRYENEEAVDDSQLPKDRFSAERLKGVDSTLKIQPAELGDSAVYLCASSSGEWYEQYFGPGTRLTVT.

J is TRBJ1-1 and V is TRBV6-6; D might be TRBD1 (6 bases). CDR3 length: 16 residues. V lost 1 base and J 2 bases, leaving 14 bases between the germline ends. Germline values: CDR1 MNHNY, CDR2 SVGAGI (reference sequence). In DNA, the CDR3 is TGTGCCAGCAGTTACTTTGGACAGCGAGAAAACACTGAAGCTTTCTTT. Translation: CASSYFGQRENTEAFF.

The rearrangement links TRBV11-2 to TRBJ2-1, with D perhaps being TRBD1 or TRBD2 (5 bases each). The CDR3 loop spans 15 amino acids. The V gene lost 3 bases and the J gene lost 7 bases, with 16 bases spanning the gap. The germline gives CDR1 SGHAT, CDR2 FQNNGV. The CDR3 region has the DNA TGTGCCAGCAGCTTCTACGGGACCCGGAGGAATGAGCAGTTCTTC. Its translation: CASSFYGTRRNEQFF. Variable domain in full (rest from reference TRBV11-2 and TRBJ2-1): EAGVAQSPRYKIIEKRQSVAFWCNPISGHATLYWYQQILGQGPKLLIQFQNNGVVDDSQLPKDRFSAERLKGVDSTLKIQPAKLEDSAVYLCASSFYGTRRNEQFFGPGTRLTVL.